This T cell receptor (beta chain) was recorded in a study of T cells in Graves' hyperthyroidism and ophthalmopathy. RNA transcripts served as the template for amplifying TCR beta CDR3 regions. First-round RT-PCR targeting the TCR CDR3 was performed with the HTBI primer set. TCRdb itself ran the multiplex PCR reads through MiXCR, one entry per CDR3 protein. The repertoire holds 600,000 to 700,000 distinct CDR3 sequences, with 45% as singletons. About this clonotype: Its antigen is not known.

Findings of the study overall: A model of 13 V-J pairs discriminated ophthalmopathy from stable hyperthyroidism. Ophthalmopathy prediction by the model preceded onset by a median approximately six months.

Trimming shortened V by 1 base and J by 6 bases, and 7 bases separated the two germline ends. The germline CDR1 and CDR2 sequences are MDHEN and SYDVKM. The CDR3 contains 13 residues. Uncontrolled infection, other autoimmune disease, pregnancy and lactation each barred patients from inclusion. Based on clinical symptoms, serum thyroxine and TRAb, thyroid ultrasound and orbital computed tomography, diagnoses were reached. The sequenced material came from peripheral blood or thyroid tissue (not recorded which). The clonotype was recovered from an adult man with Graves' disease, either hyperthyroidism or ophthalmopathy (not recorded which). The chain uses TRBV28 and TRBJ1-5; D gene ambiguous. CDR3 nucleotide sequence: TGTGCCAGCAGTTTATCTGAGGCTCAGCCCCAGCATTTT. Its translation: CASSLSEAQPQHF.